This T cell receptor beta chain comes out of a study of blood T cell repertoires in COVID-19 (dated by TCRdb to the early 2020s). At the level of the whole study: The collaborator samples originated in the United States, Italy and Spain and spanned the acute and convalescent phases of COVID-19. The material from the prospective study consisted of cDNA or gDNA derived from T cells, B-cell-depleted T cells, or PBMCs. The dataset comprised deeply sampled blood TCRbeta repertoires from subjects exposed to, actively infected with, or recovered from COVID-19. The repertoires were released in a freely available public database intended as a resource for research on the immune response to SARS-CoV-2. Samples came from the ongoing ImmuneRACE study (first 160 participants) plus 1,254 subjects from 6 global collaborators. Nearly every sample came with metadata listing a de-identified subject ID, COVID-19 status, age in years and sex. Where HLA class I and class II types were available, the types were taken from metadata supplied by the sample provider, not from assay-based typing. What the authors observed across the whole study: Clinical and demographic metadata were provided uncurated, with the amount varying by source and participant.

The CDR3, cysteine through phenylalanine, is 15 amino acids long. Only CDR3 DNA is held: 45 bases, read in frame from base 1. In the germline V gene (reference sequence), CDR1 corresponds to LGHDT and CDR2 to YNNKEL. Germline trimming amounts to 5 bases on V and 3 bases on J, with 5 as the count of junction bases outside the gene matches. Whole blood was collected in K2EDTA tubes by collaborating institutions according to the institutions' own protocols. For TCRbeta analysis, collaborators shipped samples in one of three forms: frozen whole blood, isolated PBMCs, or DNA extracted from either of those sample types. Concerning this clone: No cognate antigen has been identified for it. One base away there is no much larger clone; base qualities are not given.

The immunoSEQ Assay, a bias-controlled multiplex PCR, was used to amplify TCRbeta CDR3 regions from genomic DNA. The authors' analysis ran thus. Nucleated cell counts per sample were estimated from amplification of reference gene primers within the assay. To quantify the absolute abundance of each unique TCRbeta CDR3 rearrangement, sequence reads were collapsed and filtered. For each sample, productive Simpson clonality was calculated as the square root of Simpson's diversity index over productive rearrangements. TCRdb took over this immuneACCESS table, retaining in-frame rearrangements with V and J assigned. Such tables are incomplete; in checked studies, under half of the missing clones stem from an unresolved V gene, and the remainder is unexplained. V, J and clone size were drawn from that table, and D and trimming were deduced from the DNA. The sample table lists 60,000 to 75,000 clones, around nine tenths of them with a count of one. About an eighth of the sample belongs to the ten largest clones.

The receptor comes from an older woman with acute or convalescent COVID-19. The rearrangement combines TRBV3-1 (or the pseudogene TRBV3-2) with TRBJ2-2; TRBD1 aligns with 8 central bases. The sample comprised peripheral blood. CDR3 protein: CASSGTGGYTGELFF. The bases are TGTGCCAGCAGCGGCACAGGGGGGTACACCGGGGAGCTGTTTTTT.